Listed here are 27 T cell receptor beta chains from one sample, sequenced in a study of technical replicates of blood from four donors. Some clones are missing from TCRdb's copy, which holds only in-frame ones; the method was immunoSEQ multiplex PCR. The table lists about 82,000 clones, 96% of them singletons. Sequencing was performed on T cells isolated from PBMCs. The receptors shown here come from a human donor in good health.

The rearrangement links TRBV27 to TRBJ2-7, with 9 bases lining up with TRBD2. The CDR3 is made up of 14 amino acids. Germline lookup yields CDR1 MNHEY and CDR2 SMNVEV (reference sequence). The ends lost 3 bases at V and 2 bases at J; junction bases unmatched: 2. CDR3 amino acids: CASSFAGGPYEQYF. The CDR3 DNA reads as TGTGCCAGCAGTTTTGCGGGAGGGCCCTACGAGCAGTACTTC.

V is TRBV29-1 and J is TRBJ2-7, with 10 bases lining up with TRBD1. The CDR3 loop spans 15 amino acids. J lost 3 bases, V lost 0 bases, and 5 bases had no gene match. Germline V gives CDR1 SQVTM, CDR2 ANQGSEA. The CDR3 DNA is TGCAGCGTTGAAGAAGGGCGGACAGGGGGCTACGAGCAGTACTTC. This gives the protein CSVEEGRTGGYEQYF.

The V call is TRBV6-5, the J call TRBJ1-1, with TRBD1 matching over 11 bases. The germline CDR1 and CDR2 sequences are MNHEY and SVGAGI. With 6 bases clipped from V and 5 bases from J, the junction kept 8 bases outside the gene matches. The CDR3 length is 15 residues. The CDR3 DNA sequence: TGTGCCAGCAGCTGGGATGGACAGGGGGCTACTGAAGCTTTCTTT. It translates to CASSWDGQGATEAFF.

The gene calls are TRBV6-5 and TRBJ2-1; D gene unclear. Trimming pared 4 bases from V and 4 bases from J, leaving 8 bases between. The CDR3 loop spans 13 amino acids. The V gene's germline CDR1 is MNHEY and CDR2 SVGAGI. The CDR3 DNA follows: TGTGCCAGCAGTTTTGGCCCTTACAATGAGCAGTTCTTC. Its protein product is CASSFGPYNEQFF.

The genes are TRBV13 and TRBJ1-2, with 8 positions matching TRBD1. The V gene's germline CDR1 is PRHDT and CDR2 FYEKMQ (reference sequence). The ends lost 4 bases at V and 2 bases at J; junction bases unmatched: 0. The CDR3 is 13 residues long. CDR3 nucleotide sequence: TGTGCCAGCAGCTCAGGGGGCAACTATGGCTACACCTTC. Its protein product is CASSSGGNYGYTF.

This chain connects TRBV21-1 to TRBJ1-5; the D call in the table, TRBD1, was not verified against the DNA. TRBV21-1 is termed a pseudogene. This CDR3 is built from 13 residues. As DNA, the CDR3 is TGTGCCAGCTCCAACAATAGCAATCAGCCCCAGCATTTT. Protein product: CASSNNSNQPQHF.

The rearrangement links TRBV9 to TRBJ2-3, with D possibly being TRBD2 (6 bases). The germline V gene has CDR1 SGDLS and CDR2 YYNGEE. The CDR3 is 22 amino acids. V gave up 0 bases and J gave up 0 bases, with 29 bases separating them. The chain's CDR3 is CASSVDEGPWGESSPSTDTQYF. In DNA, the CDR3 is TGTGCCAGCAGCGTAGACGAGGGCCCGTGGGGGGAGTCGTCCCCGAGCACAGATACGCAGTATTTT.

V and J are TRBV7-3 and TRBJ1-3; the match to TRBD1 covers 10 bases. V lost 5 bases, J lost 3 bases, and 4 bases stayed unmatched. The CDR3 sequence is 15 residues long. Germline V gives CDR1 SGHTA, CDR2 FQGTGA. The CDR3 here is CASSMTGGSGNTIYF. CDR3 sequence (DNA): TGTGCCAGCAGCATGACAGGGGGCAGTGGAAACACCATATATTTT.

This chain joins TRBV6-5 and TRBJ2-5; tentatively, D is TRBD1 (8 bases). Trimming removed 3 bases from V and 5 bases from J, with 13 bases in between. Germline-derived CDR1 and CDR2 are MNHEY and SVGAGI. The CDR3 loop spans 14 amino acids. The CDR3 here is CASSYTGGGETQYF. Written as DNA, the CDR3 is TGTGCCAGCAGTTATACAGGGGGAGGGGAGACCCAGTACTTC.

The J gene is TRBJ2-7, the V gene TRBV9; 8 bases fit TRBD1. The CDR3 is made up of 14 amino acids. Germline trimming cut 4 bases from V and 3 bases from J; bases unmatched to any gene: 6. Germline V gene sequence: CDR1 SGDLS, CDR2 YYNGEE. The CDR3 sequence is CASSIGQGGYEQYF. In DNA form, the CDR3 reads TGTGCCAGCAGCATCGGACAGGGAGGCTACGAGCAGTACTTC.

V gene TRBV2 combines with J gene TRBJ1-4; D ambiguous. The CDR3 length is 11 residues. The germline V gene has CDR1 SNHLY and CDR2 FYNNEI. Trimming cost V 7 bases and J 7 bases, with 7 bases left between them. The CDR3 sequence is CASTGFEKLFF. CDR3 sequence (DNA): TGTGCCAGCACCGGTTTTGAAAAACTGTTTTTT.

The count of this clone is one. This chain uses TRBV27 with TRBJ1-2; 7 bases agree with TRBD1. The germline CDR1 and CDR2 sequences are MNHEY and SMNVEV (reference sequence). V shed 2 bases, J shed 8 bases, and the junction held 8 bases outside the gene matches. There are 14 residues in the CDR3. The CDR3 sequence is CASSLRTGQLGYTF. The CDR3, as DNA: TGTGCCAGCAGTTTACGGACAGGACAGTTAGGCTACACCTTC.

The CDR3 region is CASQGGAVTSTDTQYF. The CDR3 coding sequence is TGTGCCAGCCAAGGGGGGGCAGTGACTAGCACAGATACGCAGTATTTT. The V call is TRBV7-9, the J call TRBJ2-3; the D gene is possibly TRBD2 (7 bases). The CDR3 runs 16 residues. V lost 8 bases to trimming and J lost 0 bases, with 18 bases between them. Looked up from germline, CDR1 is SEHNR and CDR2 is FQNEAQ (reference sequence).

The V and J genes are TRBV27 and TRBJ2-7; TRBD1 matches 8 bases. The CDR3 runs to 15 residues. With 0 bases clipped from V and 5 bases from J, the junction kept 6 bases outside the gene matches. Germline V CDR1 and CDR2: MNHEY, SMNVEV (reference sequence). The CDR3 spells CASSLSGTGIDEQYF. DNA for the CDR3: TGTGCCAGCAGTTTATCCGGGACAGGTATAGACGAGCAGTACTTC.

V is TRBV2 and J is TRBJ1-5; 11 bases agree with TRBD1. This CDR3 has 14 amino acids. Unmatched junction bases numbered 1, after V lost 8 bases and J lost 1 base. Germline V lookup: CDR1 SNHLY, CDR2 FYNNEI. The CDR3 reads CASWDRGSNQPQHF. DNA of the CDR3: TGTGCCAGCTGGGACAGGGGGAGCAATCAGCCCCAGCATTTT.

V is TRBV15 and J is TRBJ2-7; 9 bases line up with TRBD1. The germline gives CDR1 LNHNV, CDR2 YYDKDF (reference sequence). V lost 0 bases, J lost 0 bases, and 6 bases stayed unmatched. The CDR3 loop spans 17 amino acids. The DNA of the CDR3 is TGTGCCACCAGCAGAGATCAGGGGACAGGGATCTCCTACGAGCAGTACTTC. Protein product: CATSRDQGTGISYEQYF. Drawing the rest from reference TRBV15 and TRBJ2-7, the complete variable domain is DAMVIQNPRYQVTQFGKPVTLSCSQTLNHNVMYWYQQKSSQAPKLLFHYYDKDFNNEADTPDNFQSRRPNTSFCFLDIRSPGLGDTAMYLCATSRDQGTGISYEQYFGPGTRLTVT.

The chain carries TRBV28 and TRBJ2-3; 7 bases align to TRBD2. With V trimmed by 5 bases and J by 2 bases, 16 bases remained unmatched. There are 18 residues in the CDR3. Germline V gene lookup returns CDR1 MDHEN and CDR2 SYDVKM. CDR3 in DNA: TGTGCCAGCAGTCTCCTCTCGTTGGGTCTAGCGGTCACAGATACGCAGTATTTT. This translates into CASSLLSLGLAVTDTQYF. Based on the CDR3 plus reference TRBV28 and TRBJ2-3, the full variable domain is DVKVTQSSRYLVKRTGEKVFLECVQDMDHENMFWYRQDPGLGLRLIYFSYDVKMKEKGDIPEGYSVSREKKERFSLILESASTNQTSMYLCASSLLSLGLAVTDTQYFGPGTRLTVL.

V usage is TRBV5-1 and J usage is TRBJ2-1; 8 positions agree with TRBD2. CDR3 size: 13 residues. Germline CDR1 SGHRS, CDR2 YFSETQ. V gave up 2 bases and J gave up 6 bases; unmatched junction bases: 1. CDR3 nucleotide sequence: TGCGCCAGCAGCTTAGGACTAGCCAATGAGCAGTTCTTC. This gives the protein CASSLGLANEQFF.

CDR3 residues: CSVLRQGPTRIEQFF. The CDR3 nucleotides are TGCAGCGTTCTACGACAGGGGCCAACTCGGATTGAGCAGTTCTTC. The genes are TRBV29-1 and TRBJ2-1, with 8 bases identical to TRBD1. After removal of 5 bases from V and 9 bases from J, the junction contained 15 bases not matched to a gene. The germline V gene has CDR1 SQVTM and CDR2 ANQGSEA. The CDR3 covers 15 residues.

The rearrangement joins TRBV19 to TRBJ2-3; a possible D gene is TRBD1 (6 bases). Germline CDR1 LNHDA, CDR2 SQIVND (reference sequence). The CDR3 contains 15 residues. V was trimmed by 3 bases and J by 2 bases, leaving 12 bases between them. The CDR3 protein is CASSMGAGDTDTQYF. CDR3 DNA: TGTGCCAGTAGTATGGGGGCAGGCGACACAGATACGCAGTATTTT.

The V call is TRBV5-8, the J call TRBJ2-7; the match to TRBD1 covers 9 bases. The CDR3 spans 16 residues. After removal of 4 bases from V and 3 bases from J, the junction contained 11 bases not matched to a gene. In germline, CDR1 is SGHTS, CDR2 YDEGEE. CDR3 DNA: TGTGCCAGCAGCCCGAGGACAGGGGCCACAATCTACGAGCAGTACTTC. Protein sequence: CASSPRTGATIYEQYF. Looking up the rest from reference TRBV5-8 and TRBJ2-7 gives the full variable domain: EAGVTQSPTHLIKTRGQQATLRCSPISGHTSVYWYQQALGLGLQFLLWYDEGEERNRGNFPPRFSGRQFPNYSSELNVNALELEDSALYLCASSPRTGATIYEQYFGPGTRLTVT.

The rearrangement links TRBV2 to TRBJ2-5, with a possible D match to TRBD1 (5 bases). The CDR3 covers 13 residues. Germline V lookup: CDR1 SNHLY, CDR2 FYNNEI. V lost 7 bases and J 1 base, leaving 10 bases between the germline ends. The CDR3, as DNA: TGTGCCAGCACACCGGACATCCAAGAGACCCAGTACTTC. Residues: CASTPDIQETQYF.

This chain uses TRBV21-1 with TRBJ1-4. TRBV21-1 is tagged as a pseudogene. This CDR3 has 14 amino acids. In nucleotides, the CDR3 is TGTGCCAGCAGCAAACCGAGGAGTTATGAAAAACTGTTTTTT. Its translation: CASSKPRSYEKLFF.

J is TRBJ2-7 and V is TRBV4-2; 8 nucleotides match TRBD2. The CDR3 has 15 residues. Germline V gives CDR1 LGHNA, CDR2 YNFKEQ. V was clipped by 1 base and J by 3 bases; unmatched bases: 5. The CDR3 region has the DNA TGTGCCAGCAGCCAAGCCGGGACTAGTCTCTACGAGCAGTACTTC. Translated: CASSQAGTSLYEQYF.

The V gene is TRBV21-1, the J gene TRBJ2-3; the table's D call of TRBD2 was not tested on the DNA. TRBV21-1 is deemed a pseudogene. This CDR3 spans 14 amino acids. The CDR3 protein is CASLTLILPDTQYF. CDR3 DNA sequence: TGTGCCAGCTTAACTCTAATACTCCCAGATACGCAGTATTTT.

This clone was seen only once. The rearrangement uses TRBV7-3 and TRBJ2-7; TRBD1 agrees at 9 bases. Germline V gives CDR1 SGHTA, CDR2 FQGTGA. The CDR3 length is 15 residues. J gave up 1 base and V 6 bases, and 7 bases lay outside the gene matches. Here the CDR3 DNA reads TGTGCCAGCAGTCCCGGGACAGGGCCTTCCTACGAGCAGTACTTC. This encodes CASSPGTGPSYEQYF.

V is TRBV29-1 and J is TRBJ1-2, with D unclear. Germline CDR1 reads SQVTM; CDR2 reads ANQGSEA. The CDR3 totals 12 residues. The V and J ends lost 2 bases and 8 bases respectively, with 12 bases between them. The CDR3 DNA reads as TGCAGCGTTGAACCGGGGATCTACGGCTACACCTTC. This encodes CSVEPGIYGYTF.